Listed below are T cell receptor beta chains from one sample, sequenced in a study of cytomegalovirus exposure and HLA in healthy donors. TCRdb's copy holds only in-frame clones and misses some; the assay was immunoSEQ multiplex PCR. In all, the sample yields about 58,000 clones. The sequencing input was PBMCs. The receptors derive from a woman younger than 35 in good health and CMV-seronegative. Both conserved end residues are part of each CDR3. The D gene is left open where the match is weak.

TRBV6-1	.	TRBJ2-5	TGTGCCAGCAGTGATACGAGCGCTAACTTC	CASSDTSANF
TRBV18	TRBD2	TRBJ2-1	TGTGCCAGCTCACCAGGGACTAGCGGGAGCAATGAGCAGTTCTTC	CASSPGTSGSNEQFF
TRBV6-1	.	TRBJ2-5	TGTGCCAGCAGTCCCACAGGGTTGGAGACCCAGTACTTC	CASSPTGLETQYF
TRBV6-5	TRBD2	TRBJ2-7	TGTGCCAGCAGTTACTTAGCGGGATCGAGGGACGAGCAGTACTTC	CASSYLAGSRDEQYF
TRBV9	.	TRBJ1-2	TGTGCCAGCAGCGGAATACAGGCCTATGGCTACACCTTC	CASSGIQAYGYTF
TRBV6-5	.	TRBJ1-6	TGTGCCAGCAGTTACTCCGGGGGTGGTTCACCCCTCCACTTT	CASSYSGGGSPLHF
TRBV11-2	TRBD1	TRBJ1-2	TGTGCCAGCAGCCCGTCGACAGGGCCTAACTATGGCTACACCTTC	CASSPSTGPNYGYTF
TRBV5-6	.	TRBJ2-7	TGTGCCAGCAGCTTGGACGCGGAGCAGGTCCAGGGGTTC	CASSLDAEQVQGF
TRBV9	TRBD1	TRBJ1-2	TGTGCCAGCAGCGTTCGAGGGGGCGAAGGCTACACCTTC	CASSVRGGEGYTF
TRBV5-1	TRBD2	TRBJ2-5	TGCGCCAGCACCGCCGGGGGGTCGTGGGAGACCCAGTACTTC	CASTAGGSWETQYF
TRBV18	.	TRBJ2-1	TGTGCCAGCTCACCACCCCCGGGTACCTACAATGAGCAGTTCTTC	CASSPPPGTYNEQFF
TRBV5-6	TRBD1	TRBJ1-1	TGTGCCAGCAGCTTGGAATACGGGACAGGGTGGAGAAAGACTGAAGCTTTCTTT	CASSLEYGTGWRKTEAFF
TRBV11-2	.	TRBJ2-7	TGTGCCAGCAGCTTAGATATGGAGCAGTACTTC	CASSLDMEQYF
TRBV7-9	TRBD1	TRBJ1-1	TGTGCCAGCAGCTTAGGACAGGGGGGGAACACTGAAGCTTTCTTT	CASSLGQGGNTEAFF
TRBV2	.	TRBJ2-7	TGTGCCAGCAGAAGGGAAAGGGGGAACTACGAGCAGTACTTC	CASRRERGNYEQYF
TRBV7-9	.	TRBJ1-2	TGTGCCAGCAGTTCCCGGGACACCCAACCCTTTAACTATGGCTACACCTTC	CASSSRDTQPFNYGYTF
TRBV14	.	TRBJ1-4	TGTGCCAGCAGCCTCGTGGCGGGAATACGTAATGAAAAACTGTTTTTT	CASSLVAGIRNEKLFF
TRBV28	TRBD1	TRBJ1-2	TGTGCCAGCAGGCGACAGGGGGCAGGCTACACCTTC	CASRRQGAGYTF
TRBV18	TRBD1	TRBJ2-7	TGTGCCAGCTCACCACCAAACACAGGGGTGACGGGATACGAGCAGTACTTC	CASSPPNTGVTGYEQYF
TRBV5-1	.	TRBJ1-3	TGCGCCAGCAGCTTGGTGGTTGGGGAGTCAGGAAACACCATATATTTT	CASSLVVGESGNTIYF
TRBV5-1	.	TRBJ1-1	TGCGCCAGCAGCTTGGCCCTCTCGGGGGACACTGAAGCTTTCTTT	CASSLALSGDTEAFF
TRBV20-1	.	TRBJ2-7	TGCAGTGCTGGTAGTTTGTACGAGCAGTACTTC	CSAGSLYEQYF
TRBV6-5	.	TRBJ2-7	TGTGCCAGCAGTTACTCTACAGGAGGGCACGAGCAGTACTTC	CASSYSTGGHEQYF
TRBV28	TRBD2	TRBJ2-5	TGTGCCAGCAGTTCCCGGGGTAGCGGGGGGCAAGAGACCCAGTACTTC	CASSSRGSGGQETQYF
TRBV29-1	TRBD2	TRBJ2-2	TGCAGCGTTGTGGGAGGGTACACCGGGGAGCTGTTTTTT	CSVVGGYTGELFF
TRBV4-2	TRBD2	TRBJ2-1	TGTGCCAGCAGCCCTTTTTGGACTAGCGGGAGGGGGGGTGAGCAGTTCTTC	CASSPFWTSGRGGEQFF
TRBV18	TRBD2	TRBJ2-5	TGTGCCAGCTCACCTGGGACTAACCAAGAGACCCAGTACTTC	CASSPGTNQETQYF
TRBV7-2	TRBD2	TRBJ2-1	TGTGCCAGCAGCTTGTTAGCGGGGGCCCTCTACAATGAGCAGTTCTTC	CASSLLAGALYNEQFF
TRBV2	.	TRBJ1-1	TGTGCCAGCAGTGCTTTGAGGTGGCTGGACACTGAAGCTTTCTTT	CASSALRWLDTEAFF
TRBV2	.	TRBJ2-2	TGTGCCAGCAGTTCGGAATACAGCGGAGCCGGGGAGCTGTTTTTT	CASSSEYSGAGELFF
TRBV2	.	TRBJ1-5	TGTGCCAGCAGAGGACAGAGGAATCAGCCCCAGCATTTT	CASRGQRNQPQHF
TRBV16	TRBD1	TRBJ2-7	TGTGCCAGCAGCCAAACGGACAGGAGCTCCTACGAGCAGTACTTC	CASSQTDRSSYEQYF
TRBV6-1	TRBD2	TRBJ2-5	TGTGCCAGCGAGTGGGGGACTAGTGGGGGGGAGACCCAGTACTTC	CASEWGTSGGETQYF